This paragraph reports one T cell receptor beta chain. What antigen it recognizes has not been identified. No base quality values were provided; no much bigger clone lies one nucleotide off. The source of the sample is a study of cytomegalovirus exposure and HLA in healthy donors (dated by TCRdb to 2016 to 2017). Regarding the study in general: In an earlier analysis of under 750 of the donors, approximately 300 Gb of sequence data and about 110 million unique TCR beta sequences from approximately 180 million T cells were reported. An early release that covered 500 to 800 HLA-typed donors contained 250 to 350 gigabases of sequencing data and around 80 million unique TCR sequences. Among the roughly 390 genotyped donors, around 81% belonged to the genetic ancestry cluster associated with self-reported Caucasian donors. The study aimed to test whether cataloging public T cell receptors could reveal signatures of past pathogen exposure. The study used immunosequencing to profile the T cell repertoires of 600 to 850 subjects and linked those repertoires to cytomegalovirus serostatus. Besides the first cohort of more than 650 subjects, a separate validation cohort made up of 120 different subjects was used. The study combined high-throughput TCR immunosequencing, statistical association of individual TCRs with disease status, and machine learning to predict cytomegalovirus infection status. To study patterns of TCR occurrence, a later analysis re-analyzed previously published TCR beta repertoires from 650 to 750 donors and added high-resolution HLA genotyping. Rather than drawing on any new phenotypic data, the later analysis identified candidate immune exposures from TCR beta sequences and the way those sequences occurred across donors. An earlier analysis of fewer than 750 of the donors used high-throughput TCR beta sequencing to judge whether each TCR beta V gene segment behaved as functional or pseudogenic. Donor age, sex, ethnicity and CMV serostatus were compiled together with the repertoire data. In a later genetic analysis, genome-wide SNP genotypes for about three fifths of the 666 donors were used, and that subset was treated as a discovery cohort. All discovery cohort repertoires had been generated using a single sequencing platform. Both class I and class II loci were covered by HLA typing, at four-digit resolution. Typing coverage varied by locus: about 620-630 donors for A, B, C, DRB1 and DQB1; more than 500 for DQA1; approximately 570 for DPA1; 450 to 480 for DPB1. Because of strong linkage in the cohort, 4 to 6 DR-DQ haplotypes were treated as single units for association and clustering. Among roughly 400 genotyped donors of the cohort, an average of around 250,000 unique TCR beta nucleotide sequences was sequenced per donor, of which 15% to 20% were non-productive.

V trim: 1 base; J trim: 2 bases; unmatched bases: 5. The CDR3 contains 15 residues, cysteine and phenylalanine counted. The only DNA kept is the CDR3, 45 bases in frame from the first base. Looking up the germline V gene yields CDR1 SGHTA and CDR2 FQGNSA. The library was built by means of the immunoSEQ multiplex PCR assay. For the multiplex PCR, a mixture combining 60 forward primers for TCR Vbeta segments and 13 reverse primers for TCR Jbeta segments was used. Amplification of the CDR3 region of rearranged TCR beta genes was performed with a multiplex PCR assay on genomic DNA. The Illumina HiSeq System was used to sequence the amplified TCR beta libraries as 87-base-pair reads. The paper's processing steps were these. Across the 500 to 750 repertoires, a later analysis counted about 81 million unique TCR beta chains, around 10 million of which were shared by at least two donors. Raw reads were error-corrected and collapsed into unique sequences by a nearest-neighbor algorithm in which closely related sequences were merged to remove PCR and sequencing errors. V, D and J gene segments were assigned by aligning CDR3 sequences to IMGT reference sequences. For a sequence to be retained, a match of at least six nucleotides to both a V gene segment and a J gene segment was required. Rearrangements were classified as productive when the CDR3 lacked stop codons and remained in frame with V and J, and all other rearrangements were classified as non-productive. Following IMGT convention, CDR3 was defined as the stretch from the second conserved V-encoded cysteine up to the conserved J-encoded phenylalanine. In an earlier analysis of approximately 590 of the donors, sequences lacking an unambiguous match to a single V gene segment were excluded. An earlier analysis of 500 to 700 of the donors classified V segments as functional when productive rearrangements were above 56.7% and as segregating when the standard deviation between donors was above 5%. A statistical classification framework was built for diagnosing cytomegalovirus status from the catalog of TCR beta chain sequences. In a later analysis, TCR nucleotide sequences were compared against IMGT/GENE-DB human TR gene sequences so that V and J genes could be assigned. The TCRdist pipeline was used in a later analysis to assign CDR3 sequences and most-parsimonious VDJ recombination scenarios. A later analysis defined each TCR beta chain by its CDR3 amino acid sequence plus V-gene family, and excluded reads lacking a unique V-gene family. To address suspected cross-contamination and a sequencing artifact, a later analysis removed a few hundred highly shared, low-generation-probability nucleotide sequences. In a later analysis, a clonal expansion index for each public chain was calculated from normalized within-repertoire ranks of inferred template counts. A later analysis computed generation probabilities with a VDJ recombination model fitted to out-of-frame rearrangements, and checked the results against IGoR. A later analysis scored TCR-TCR, TCR-HLA and TCR-CMV co-occurrence with hypergeometric tests, applying a repertoire-size bias correction to TCR pairs. False discovery rates were estimated in a later analysis by permuting HLA or CMV assignments 20 times. In a later analysis, co-occurring TCRs were grouped with DBSCAN, and TCRdist sequence similarity was added when clustering was performed within HLA-allele-positive subsets. Repertoires with fewer than 30,000 or more than 120,000 public chains were left out of co-occurrence clustering, as were about five repertoires with anomalous nucleotide sharing. TCRdb took over this immuneACCESS table, retaining in-frame rearrangements with V and J assigned. Such tables are incomplete; in checked studies, under half of the missing clones stem from an unresolved V gene, and the remainder is unexplained. V, J and clone size were drawn from that table, and D and trimming were deduced from the DNA. Recorded for this sample are about 50,000 clones; roughly 72% of them occurred a single time. The ten largest clonotypes hold around 10% of the sample.

The investigation overall reported the following: Several of the top co-occurrence clusters appeared to be linked to parvovirus B19, influenza, CMV and Epstein-Barr virus, according to a later analysis. A further reported finding was that TCR beta sequences accurately predicted the HLA-A and HLA-B alleles for most subjects in the first cohort. Because HLA typing was missing for some donors at each locus, association tests included only the typed subset. Three of the identified cytomegalovirus-associated TCR beta chains were confirmed in vitro to be specific for cytomegalovirus antigens. A later genetic analysis reported fewer N-insertions in productive TCRs among donors in an Asian-associated ancestry cluster than the roughly 700-donor mean. Because the 87-base-pair reads could not distinguish some IMGT-functional V segments, including TRBV6-2 and TRBV6-3, those segments were excluded. The only immune exposure information available for the cohort was CMV serostatus. The presence/absence analyses assumed that sequencing depth was roughly uniform across donors, and that assumption may not be true. According to a later analysis, TCR association rates differed among HLA loci, with DRB1 alleles showing the most associated TCRs and HLA-C alleles showing the fewest. The authors suggested that the approach could potentially be generalized to other disease states and immunological phenotypes. The study gave a list of around 170 TCR beta chains associated with cytomegalovirus. Correlated functional status among segregating V segments might be attributable to linkage disequilibrium, but an unknown experimental factor could not be ruled out. In a later genetic analysis, a missense DCLRE1C variant was associated with V-gene and J-gene trimming of TCR beta chains, and the association was replicated in an independent cohort. The classifier was reported to diagnose cytomegalovirus status with high specificity and sensitivity in both the original and validation cohorts. The sequencing pipeline was judged likely to have produced a cluster of highly shared sequence variants as a technical artifact. In an earlier analysis of approximately 590 of the donors, most TCR beta V segments appeared in productive rearrangements about 90% or about 30% of the time, broadly matching IMGT annotations. Across donors, most TCR sequences were observed very rarely, whereas some public TCRs were present in many individuals. Because counts were too low, about 17 rarely observed V segments, including chromosome 9 orphons, were excluded from the earlier analysis of 587 of the donors. At a false discovery rate of 0.05, a later analysis linked 15,000 to 20,000 TCR beta sequences to specific HLA alleles. Assigning TCR associations to individual alleles was difficult when HLA alleles, especially DR and DQ, strongly co-occurred. The cohort was sequenced for TCR beta chains only, and without alpha or paired-chain data the features that could be detected were limited. In a later analysis, HLA-associated TCR beta chains showed more clonal expansion and lower generation probabilities than non-associated chains that were equally common. Most CMV-associated TCR beta chains appeared to be HLA-restricted in a later analysis, and the HLA associations seemed to be driven largely by CMV exposure.

The cohort consisted of 600 to 700 healthy bone marrow donors. Cohort members were all nominally healthy when sampled, although unrecorded immune exposures were likely present. The donor was CMV seronegative and was included in the group of a few hundred seronegative cohort members. A peripheral blood sample was collected from each donor, and TCR beta sequencing was performed on peripheral blood mononuclear cells. The Qiagen DNeasy Blood Extraction Kit was used to extract genomic DNA from the blood cell samples. Sequencing was done on a sample of PBMCs. The receptor chain draws on TRBV7-2 and TRBJ2-7, and 7 junction bases match TRBD1. This sequence was found in a woman between 45 and 65 years old in good health and CMV-seronegative. The sequenced DNA is TGTGCCAGCAGCTTAGGTCCTGGGACAGCCTACGAGCAGTACTTC. This translates into CASSLGPGTAYEQYF.